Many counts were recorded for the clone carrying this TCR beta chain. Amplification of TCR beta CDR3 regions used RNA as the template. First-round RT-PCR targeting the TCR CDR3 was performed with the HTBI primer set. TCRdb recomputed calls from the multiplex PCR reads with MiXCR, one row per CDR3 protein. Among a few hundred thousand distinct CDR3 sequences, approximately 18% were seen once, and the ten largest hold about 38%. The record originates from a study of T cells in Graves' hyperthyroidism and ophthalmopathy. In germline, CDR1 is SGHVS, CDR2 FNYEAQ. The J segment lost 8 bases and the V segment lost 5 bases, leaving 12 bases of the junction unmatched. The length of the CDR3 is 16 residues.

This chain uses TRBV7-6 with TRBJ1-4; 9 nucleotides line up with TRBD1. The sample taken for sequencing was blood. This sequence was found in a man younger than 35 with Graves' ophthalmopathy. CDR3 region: CASSTSPGQGNEKLFF. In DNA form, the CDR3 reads TGTGCCAGCAGCACGAGCCCGGGACAGGGAAACGAAAAACTGTTTTTT.